These 8 T cell receptor beta chains came from one sample sequenced in a study of Ad26.COV2.S vaccination and SARS-CoV-2 variants. Specified treatment: around 19 received Ad26.COV2.S at low or high dose, single or two shots; roughly five received placebo; per-sample allocation not given. Collection of samples fell on day 63 after the first vaccine or placebo injection. TCRdb's copy holds only in-frame clones and misses some; the assay was immunoSEQ multiplex PCR. In the table there are about 680,000 clones, more than 80% of which are singletons. Here the sequenced sample was peripheral blood, taken in a trial of Ad26.COV2.S vaccine versus placebo. The receptors shown here come from a person aged 18-65 years who received the Ad26.COV2.S COVID-19 vaccine or a placebo.

In nucleotides, the CDR3 is TGTGCCACCAGTGAACCTGGGGAAGGACAGGGGCAGTTCTTC. Protein product: CATSEPGEGQGQFF. The V call is TRBV24-1, the J call TRBJ2-1, with 8 bases aligning to TRBD1. CDR1 KGHDR and CDR2 SFDVKD come from the germline V gene. J gave up 12 bases and V 4 bases, and 10 bases lay outside the gene matches. This CDR3 region has 14 residues.

The CDR3 here is CASSRDAFSYEQYF. CDR3 DNA: TGTGCCAGCAGCCGGGACGCTTTCTCCTACGAGCAGTACTTC. The chain uses TRBV7-8 and TRBJ2-7, with D perhaps being TRBD1 or TRBD2 (5 bases each). Trimming pared 5 bases from V and 0 bases from J, leaving 11 bases between. CDR1 and CDR2 from the germline V gene are SGHVS and FQNEAQ. The CDR3 totals 14 residues.

This chain connects TRBV18 to TRBJ1-4, with 7 bases matching TRBD1. The CDR3 sequence is 15 residues long. Germline CDR1 reads KGHSH; CDR2 reads LQKENI. Trimming took 3 bases from V and 7 from J; bases not matched to a gene: 8. CDR3 loop: CASSPRDSAGEKLFF. DNA for the CDR3: TGTGCCAGCTCACCCCGGGACAGCGCCGGTGAAAAACTGTTTTTT.

The V call is TRBV13, the J call TRBJ1-6; D gene ambiguous. V gave up 1 base and J gave up 11 bases, with 6 bases separating them. Germline CDR1 and CDR2: PRHDT and FYEKMQ (reference sequence). The CDR3 covers 12 residues. The CDR3 reads CASSLVGAPLHF. The CDR3 bases are TGTGCCAGCAGCTTAGTTGGCGCACCCCTCCACTTT.

V gene TRBV4-3 combines with J gene TRBJ2-2; D is perhaps TRBD1 (5 bases). There are 15 residues in the CDR3. CDR1 and CDR2 from the germline V gene are LGHNA and YSLEER. V dropped 0 bases and J dropped 2 bases, with 7 bases sitting between them. The CDR3 nucleotides are TGCGCCAGCAGCCAAGATTGGACAAACACCGGGGAGCTGTTTTTT. It encodes CASSQDWTNTGELFF.

This chain uses TRBV5-5 with TRBJ1-5; maybe TRBD1 (5 bases). This CDR3 comprises 14 residues. CDR1 and CDR2 from the germline V gene are SGHKS and YYEKEE (reference sequence). The V gene lost 0 bases and the J gene lost 7 bases, with 11 bases spanning the gap. CDR3 coding DNA: TGTGCCAGCAGCTTGGCGATCGGGACCCAGCCCCAGCATTTT. As protein: CASSLAIGTQPQHF.

V is TRBV6-2 or TRBV6-3 and J is TRBJ2-7; D not certain. The V gene's germline CDR1 is MNHEY and CDR2 SVGEGT. Trimming shortened V by 5 bases and J by 2 bases, and 13 bases separated the two germline ends. This CDR3 has 14 amino acids. CDR3 sequence: CASSLRRGTYEQYF. The CDR3, as DNA: TGTGCCAGCAGTCTCAGGAGAGGAACCTACGAGCAGTACTTC.

V usage is TRBV6-5 and J usage is TRBJ2-7; 8 positions match TRBD1. V was pared by 3 bases and J by 2 bases, with 6 bases of the junction left unmatched. This CDR3 is built from 15 residues. Per the germline V gene, CDR1 is MNHEY and CDR2 is SVGAGI. CDR3 sequence (DNA): TGTGCCAGCAGTTATGGACAGGGATCCGCCTACGAGCAGTACTTC. Its translation is CASSYGQGSAYEQYF.